This TCR beta chain appears in the sequencing data of a study of CD4 T cells in relation to SARS-CoV-2 and coronaviruses. Unexposed donor CD4+ T cells date from about 2011-2018, before the COVID-19 pandemic. The cells were cultured for under 13 days before CD4+ T cells were isolated. On this clone: The antigen is unknown.

The CDR3 runs 17 residues. V lost 1 base, J lost 2 bases, and 5 bases stayed unmatched. The germline V gene encodes CDR1 LGHDT and CDR2 YNNKEL (reference sequence). Sequencing used immunoSEQ multiplex PCR; TCRdb keeps in-frame clones, though not all of them. The sample has roughly 15,000 clones, around 76% seen once. The receptor comes from a human donor in good health. This chain uses TRBV3-1 (or the pseudogene TRBV3-2) with TRBJ2-2; TRBD1 matches 9 bases. Material for sequencing was CD4+ T cells from PBMCs, cultured in vitro. The CDR3 here is CASSQGWTGVNTGELFF. The CDR3 coding sequence is TGTGCCAGCAGCCAAGGGTGGACAGGGGTAAACACCGGGGAGCTGTTTTTT.